The clone carrying this TCR beta chain has just a few counts. This entry belongs to a study of early T cells in non-severe SARS-CoV-2 infection. This CDR3 comprises 15 residues. Germline values: CDR1 KGHDR, CDR2 SFDVKD. The V end was cut by 5 bases, the J end by 3 bases, with 13 bases between. MiXCR, run by TCRdb on the 5' RACE reads, gives a single entry per CDR3 protein. The sample shows more than 95,000 distinct CDR3 sequences, more than 12% of them seen only once. This receptor was taken from an adult who was a healthcare worker with PCR-confirmed SARS-CoV-2 infection or an uninfected control (not recorded which). This chain uses TRBV24-1 with TRBJ1-5, with D perhaps matching TRBD1 (5 bases). The sequenced sample was whole blood. CDR3 sequence: CATSGARGINQPQHF. The CDR3 nucleotides read TGTGCCACCAGTGGGGCCCGGGGCATCAATCAGCCCCAGCATTTT.